This T cell receptor beta chain was sequenced for a study of blood T cell repertoires in COVID-19. Sequencing was performed with immunoSEQ multiplex PCR; in TCRdb, only in-frame clones are kept and a portion is missing. The data contain around 220,000 clones, approximately 80% of them singletons. The source of this sequence is a woman of 80 years or more with COVID-19, enrolled during active disease. What was sequenced was peripheral blood.

The CDR3 region is CASSLAASLSSYEQYF. The CDR3 DNA follows: TGTGCCAGCAGCTTAGCGGCTAGCTTAAGCTCCTACGAGCAGTACTTC. The rearrangement uses TRBV7-8 and TRBJ2-7, with D possibly matching TRBD2 (5 bases). V lost 0 bases, J lost 0 bases, and 12 bases lay in between. The CDR3 is made up of 16 amino acids. Germline V gives CDR1 SGHVS, CDR2 FQNEAQ.